The 25 T cell receptor beta chains presented below share a single source sample, sequenced in a study of vaccination and CD4 T cells after COVID-19. At the Johns Hopkins FTIC core, DNA taken from cultured CD4+ T cells was sequenced by way of the Oncomine TCR Beta short-read assay. Via MiXCR, TCRdb re-called the PCR reads, giving one row per CDR3 protein. This sample has 12,000 or so distinct CDR3 sequences, with roughly 56% found just once. What these receptors recognize is not known. As to treatment: roughly ten-day PBMC culture with coronavirus spike peptide pools or control peptides (ViraFEST assay). Sequenced: CD4+ T cells from blood, cultured in vitro. The receptors were sampled from a human donor who had recovered from COVID-19.

This clonotype was observed a few times. The chain uses TRBV10-3 and TRBJ2-1; unclear D gene. Trimming cost V 8 bases and J 2 bases, with 13 bases left between them. The CDR3 is 14 residues long. Germline V gives CDR1 ENHRY, CDR2 SYGVKD. The DNA of the CDR3 is TGTGCCATCGGTTCTGCAGGAACCTACAATGAGCAGTTCTTC. Translation: CAIGSAGTYNEQFF.

The V and J genes are TRBV24-1 and TRBJ2-7; TRBD2 aligns across 11 bases. J gave up 3 bases and V 3 bases, and 6 bases lay outside the gene matches. CDR1 is KGHDR and CDR2 is SFDVKD in the germline V gene. The CDR3 sequence is 16 residues long. This chain's CDR3 is CATSDTGTSGLYEQYF. DNA for the CDR3: TGTGCCACCAGTGATACCGGGACTAGCGGACTCTACGAGCAGTACTTC.

Only a few counts were recorded for this clonotype. The V gene is TRBV20-1, the J gene TRBJ2-2, with D unresolved. In germline, CDR1 is DFQATT, CDR2 SNEGSKA (reference sequence). Trimming shortened V by 0 bases and J by 6 bases, and 8 bases separated the two germline ends. CDR3 length equals 13 residues. The DNA of the CDR3 is TGCAGTGCTAGAGATGCCCTCTCCGGGGAGCTGTTTTTT. Protein sequence: CSARDALSGELFF.

This clonotype was seen more than once but under ten times. The gene calls are TRBV24-1 and TRBJ2-2, with D possibly matching TRBD2 (5 bases). The CDR3 is made up of 14 amino acids. The V gene's germline CDR1 is KGHDR and CDR2 SFDVKD. Trimming took 3 bases from V and 6 from J, leaving 10 bases between them. CDR3 in DNA: TGTGCCACCAGTGATCCGAGTAGCGCCGGGGAGCTGTTTTTT. It encodes CATSDPSSAGELFF.

The chain combines TRBV11-2 with TRBJ2-7; tentative D call: TRBD1 (5 bases). The V end was cut by 5 bases, the J end by 1 base, with 15 bases between. The CDR3 runs to 15 residues. CDR1 SGHAT and CDR2 FQNNGV come from the germline V gene. The DNA of the CDR3 is TGTGCCAGCAGCCCGAGCAGGGTGGAGTCCTACGAGCAGTACTTC. Amino acid sequence: CASSPSRVESYEQYF.

This clonotype was recorded once. The V call is TRBV10-3, the J call TRBJ2-2, with D possibly being TRBD2 (7 bases). This CDR3 has 16 amino acids. Germline values: CDR1 ENHRY, CDR2 SYGVKD. V was trimmed by 6 bases and J by 5 bases, leaving 19 bases between them. The CDR3 protein is CAISSGWTAGTGELFF. CDR3 in DNA: TGTGCCATCAGCTCGGGTTGGACAGCGGGGACCGGGGAGCTGTTTTTT.

V gene TRBV6-1 combines with J gene TRBJ1-1, with D possibly matching TRBD1 (6 bases). Germline V gene lookup returns CDR1 MNHNS and CDR2 SASEGT. This CDR3 comprises 13 residues. Trimming left V 4 bases short and J 1 base short, with 7 bases between. In DNA form, the CDR3 reads TGTGCCAGCAGTGGCAGGGGGAACACTGAAGCTTTCTTT. Its protein product is CASSGRGNTEAFF.

This clonotype was found a few times. The V call is TRBV15, the J call TRBJ2-1, with D possibly TRBD1 on 6 matching bases. Trimming removed 1 base at V and 8 bases at J, with 12 bases between. In germline, CDR1 is LNHNV, CDR2 YYDKDF (reference sequence). This CDR3 comprises 14 residues. The CDR3 nucleotides read TGTGCCACCAGCAGAGTGTCAGGGGCGGATGAGCAGTTCTTC. This gives the protein CATSRVSGADEQFF.

The gene calls are TRBV3-1 and TRBJ1-2; D is perhaps TRBD1 (5 bases). Trimming took 1 base from V and 4 from J, leaving 7 bases between them. The germline V gene encodes CDR1 LGHDT and CDR2 YNNKEL (reference sequence). The CDR3 sequence is 13 residues long. The CDR3 is CASSQGGTYGYTF. The CDR3 coding sequence is TGTGCCAGCAGCCAAGGGGGGACCTATGGCTACACCTTC. The whole variable domain, filled in from reference TRBV3-1 and TRBJ1-2, reads DTAVSQTPKYLVTQMGNDKSIKCEQNLGHDTMYWYKQDSKKFLKIMFSYNNKELIINETVPNRFSPKSPDKAHLNLHINSLELGDSAVYFCASSQGGTYGYTFGSGTRLTVV.

The chain recombines TRBV20-1 with TRBJ2-2; 11 bases are a match to TRBD2. The CDR3 consists of 17 residues. From germline, CDR1 is DFQATT and CDR2 SNEGSKA (reference sequence). V lost 1 base, J lost 1 base, and 5 bases stayed unmatched. The CDR3: CSARATSGSQNTGELFF. In DNA, the CDR3 is TGCAGTGCTAGAGCTACTAGCGGGAGCCAGAACACCGGGGAGCTGTTTTTT.

This chain uses TRBV5-1 with TRBJ2-1, with 11 bases lining up with TRBD2. V trimming: 4 bases; J trimming: 7 bases; junction bases outside the gene matches: 13. Looked up from germline, CDR1 is SGHRS and CDR2 is YFSETQ. The CDR3 is made up of 17 amino acids. CDR3 region: CASSPGIGLAGGNEQFF. CDR3 sequence (DNA): TGCGCCAGCAGCCCTGGTATCGGACTAGCGGGTGGAAATGAGCAGTTCTTC.

This chain connects TRBV10-3 to TRBJ1-5; 9 nucleotides align to TRBD1. Looked up from germline, CDR1 is ENHRY and CDR2 is SYGVKD. This CDR3 comprises 14 residues. V dropped 3 bases and J dropped 7; count of bases not matched to a gene: 4. Written as DNA, the CDR3 is TGTGCCATCAGTGACAGACAGGGGGAGCAGCCCCAGCATTTT. Encoded protein: CAISDRQGEQPQHF.

This clonotype has a handful of counts. The chain links TRBV20-1 to TRBJ1-5, with D possibly matching TRBD1 (5 bases). Trimming shortened V by 6 bases and J by 8 bases, and 17 bases separated the two germline ends. The CDR3 covers 13 residues. Germline V lookup: CDR1 DFQATT, CDR2 SNEGSKA (reference sequence). CDR3 nucleotides: TGCAGTGCCCCCGAAGGGACGGTGGAGCCCCAGCATTTT. It encodes CSAPEGTVEPQHF.

V gene TRBV30 combines with J gene TRBJ1-1; 8 nucleotides align to TRBD1. This CDR3 comprises 16 residues. The V and J ends lost 8 bases and 1 base, in that order; junction bases with no gene match: 15. Germline V lookup: CDR1 GTSNPN, CDR2 SVGIG (reference sequence). CDR3 sequence (DNA): TGTGCCCGCGGAACCCTAAGGGACAGGCAGAACACTGAAGCTTTCTTT. Its translation: CARGTLRDRQNTEAFF.

The DNA for the CDR3 is TGCAGTGCTAGAAGAGACAGGCTGAATCAGCCCCAGCATTTT. Its translation is CSARRDRLNQPQHF. The rearrangement joins TRBV20-1 to TRBJ1-5; D perhaps matches TRBD1 (6 bases). Germline values: CDR1 DFQATT, CDR2 SNEGSKA (reference sequence). The V end lost 2 bases, the J end lost 4 bases, and 12 bases lay between the germline ends. This CDR3 is 14 amino acids long.

The chain recombines TRBV6-5 with TRBJ2-3, with 8 bases aligning to TRBD1. Germline V gene sequence: CDR1 MNHEY, CDR2 SVGAGI. The CDR3 is 16 amino acids. With V trimmed by 0 bases and J by 4 bases, 6 bases remained unmatched. The CDR3 reads CASSYSPSTGADTQYF. In nucleotides, the CDR3 is TGTGCCAGCAGTTACTCCCCTTCGACAGGGGCAGATACGCAGTATTTT.

CDR3 in DNA: TGTGCCAGCAGCCCTAGAGGGGGGGGCGAGCAGTTCTTC. Translating it yields CASSPRGGGEQFF. The chain has TRBV3-1 and TRBJ2-1; TRBD2 is a possible D gene (7 bases). The CDR3 covers 13 residues. Germline loops: CDR1 LGHDT, CDR2 YNNKEL (reference sequence). V was shortened by 4 bases and J by 10 bases, with 14 bases between the two germline ends.

This chain connects TRBV24-1 to TRBJ2-2; TRBD2 matches at 7 bases. J gave up 5 bases and V 5 bases, and 13 bases lay outside the gene matches. Germline V gene sequence: CDR1 KGHDR, CDR2 SFDVKD. The CDR3 totals 17 residues. CDR3 DNA sequence: TGTGCCACCAGTGGCCCCCGGGGAGGGGTGAGGACCGGGGAGCTGTTTTTT. Translation: CATSGPRGGVRTGELFF.

The chain carries TRBV12-3 or TRBV12-4 and TRBJ2-7; D ambiguous. The germline V and J ends were trimmed by 2 bases and 3 bases, with 5 bases remaining between them. The CDR3 has 12 amino acids. CDR3 bases: TGTGCCAGCAGTTTAAACGGCTACGAGCAGTACTTC. As protein: CASSLNGYEQYF.

In its sample, this clonotype was seen a few times. The rearrangement joins TRBV25-1 to TRBJ2-1; D might be TRBD1 (6 bases). The CDR3 is 15 amino acids. Trimming shortened V by 8 bases and J by 3 bases, and 17 bases separated the two germline ends. Germline lookup yields CDR1 MGHDK and CDR2 SYGVNS. CDR3 sequence: CASGSTGPIYNEQFF. The CDR3 bases are TGTGCCAGCGGGAGTACAGGGCCGATCTACAATGAGCAGTTCTTC.

The J gene is TRBJ2-3, the V gene TRBV10-1, with D unresolved. Germline V lookup: CDR1 WNHNN, CDR2 SYGVQD (reference sequence). CDR3 length equals 16 residues. V dropped 3 bases and J dropped 1 base, with 14 bases sitting between them. The CDR3 DNA follows: TGCGCCAGCAGTGATAATTTGGGGTCCCGCACAGATACGCAGTATTTT. Its translation: CASSDNLGSRTDTQYF.

The V and J genes are TRBV7-9 and TRBJ2-2; D is unclear. In germline, CDR1 is SEHNR, CDR2 FQNEAQ (reference sequence). Trimming took 3 bases from V and 6 from J, leaving 8 bases between them. This CDR3 contains 13 residues. The CDR3 coding sequence is TGTGCCAGCAGCTTCCCGAGGTCCGGGGAGCTGTTTTTT. Encoded protein: CASSFPRSGELFF. Variable domain in full (rest from reference TRBV7-9 and TRBJ2-2): DTGVSQNPRHKITKRGQNVTFRCDPISEHNRLYWYRQTLGQGPEFLTYFQNEAQLEKSRLLSDRFSAERPKGSFSTLEIQRTEQGDSAMYLCASSFPRSGELFFGEGSRLTVL.

V is TRBV6-1 and J is TRBJ2-5; D is unclear. The CDR3 is 19 residues long. Looked up from germline, CDR1 is MNHNS and CDR2 is SASEGT. The V gene lost 6 bases and the J gene lost 7 bases, with 33 bases spanning the gap. CDR3 amino acids: CASSPTRGPARLMTGTQYF. In DNA, the CDR3 is TGTGCCAGCAGCCCCACACGCGGACCGGCCCGACTGATGACCGGGACCCAGTACTTC.

The rearrangement links TRBV28 to TRBJ1-4, with D uncertain. CDR1 MDHEN and CDR2 SYDVKM come from the germline V gene. This CDR3 is 15 amino acids long. Trimming removed 6 bases from V and 8 bases from J, with 19 bases in between. The CDR3 DNA is TGTGCCAGCAGACCCGGGGATTTATCGGGGGAAAAACTGTTTTTT. Its translation: CASRPGDLSGEKLFF.

This clonotype has more than one count but fewer than ten. The CDR3 protein is CASSFIGNGNQPQHF. CDR3 nucleotide sequence: TGTGCCAGCAGTTTTATCGGTAATGGCAATCAGCCCCAGCATTTT. The chain is built from TRBV12-3 or TRBV12-4 and TRBJ1-5, with D uncertain. Between the trimmed V and J ends, which lost 3 bases and 2 bases, there was a span of 11 bases. The CDR3 runs 15 residues.